The 5 T cell receptor beta chains below come from one sample, sequenced in a study of T cell repertoires in cytomegalovirus infection. No antigen is known for these receptors. Via MiXCR, TCRdb re-called the reads, giving one row per CDR3 protein. The sample contains some 920,000 distinct CDR3 sequences, about a third of which appear only once. The sequencing used cultured CD8+ T cells from PBMCs, collected from culture after CMV antigen stimulation. These receptors all stem from a human donor in good health (CMV status not recorded). Some clones in this sample may be carry-over from other donors' samples.

The V gene is TRBV11-2, the J gene TRBJ2-7; 7 nucleotides line up with TRBD2. V lost 0 bases and J lost 2; bases outside the gene matches: 10. This CDR3 spans 17 amino acids. The germline V gene has CDR1 SGHAT and CDR2 FQNNGV. The CDR3 spells CASSLDVWGGETYEQYV. CDR3 DNA sequence: TGTGCCAGCAGCTTAGATGTATGGGGGGGGGAAACCTACGAGCAGTACGTC.

The J gene is TRBJ2-5, the V gene TRBV4-1, with no clear D. CDR1 and CDR2 from the germline V gene are MGHRA and YSYEKL. V gave up 1 base and J gave up 3 bases, with 6 bases separating them. This CDR3 is 13 amino acids long. The CDR3 nucleotides are TGCGCCAGCAGCCAAGTAATGGAAGAGACCCAGTACTTC. As protein: CASSQVMEETQYF.

This clonotype has just a few counts. The chain joins TRBV12-5 to TRBJ1-4; 9 bases are a match to TRBD1. The germline V gene encodes CDR1 LGHNT and CDR2 FRNRAP. After removal of 3 bases from V and 7 bases from J, the junction contained 6 bases not matched to a gene. The CDR3 has 15 residues. The CDR3 nucleotides read TGTGCTAGTGGTTTCCTTCGGGACAGGGTTGAAAAACTGTTTTTT. This codes for CASGFLRDRVEKLFF.

The V gene is TRBV6-5, the J gene TRBJ1-2, with TRBD1 matching over 9 bases. Trimming cost V 10 bases and J 5 bases; bases outside gene matches: 8. CDR3 length: 13 amino acids. From germline, CDR1 is MNHEY and CDR2 SVGAGI. In DNA, the CDR3 is TGTGCCACAAAGACAGGGGGTTTGTATGGCTACACCTTC. Its translation: CATKTGGLYGYTF.

Concerning this clonotype: A clone one base away is much larger, so this may be a read error. The V gene is TRBV7-6, the J gene TRBJ2-1; D gene uncertain. The CDR3 consists of 16 residues. The V gene lost 5 bases and the J gene lost 4 bases, with 18 bases spanning the gap. Germline CDR1 reads SGHVS; CDR2 reads FNYEAQ. The CDR3, as DNA: TGTGCCAGCAGCCTTACCCTTAAGACAATATACAATGAGCAGTTCTTC. Translating it yields CASSLTLKTIYNEQFF.